This T cell receptor (beta chain) was sequenced for a study of CD8 T cells in ankylosing spondylitis. Making use of molecular barcodes, quantitative 5'-RACE generated TCR beta libraries. TCRdb re-called the 5' RACE reads through MiXCR, storing one row per CDR3 protein. The sample has about 840,000 distinct CDR3 sequences, approximately 12% seen once. This clonotype has a handful of counts. Its antigen is as yet unknown. CDR3 length: 16 residues. V lost 0 bases to trimming and J lost 0 bases, with 9 bases between them. Germline V gene lookup returns CDR1 LGHNA and CDR2 YNFKEQ. Points from the study as a whole: For ankylosing spondylitis blood, a TCR beta motif of 8 or 9 highly homologous variants appeared characteristic. Those disease-linked clones were CD8+; they were also relatively rare in peripheral blood.

The chain has TRBV4-2 and TRBJ1-3; no clear D gene. Sequences were obtained from blood, either unsorted or a sorted T cell fraction (not recorded which). This TCR was recovered from a male donor with ankylosing spondylitis. CDR3 in DNA: TGTGCCAGCAGCCAAGATATCGGGAACTCTGGAAACACCATATATTTT. Its translation: CASSQDIGNSGNTIYF.